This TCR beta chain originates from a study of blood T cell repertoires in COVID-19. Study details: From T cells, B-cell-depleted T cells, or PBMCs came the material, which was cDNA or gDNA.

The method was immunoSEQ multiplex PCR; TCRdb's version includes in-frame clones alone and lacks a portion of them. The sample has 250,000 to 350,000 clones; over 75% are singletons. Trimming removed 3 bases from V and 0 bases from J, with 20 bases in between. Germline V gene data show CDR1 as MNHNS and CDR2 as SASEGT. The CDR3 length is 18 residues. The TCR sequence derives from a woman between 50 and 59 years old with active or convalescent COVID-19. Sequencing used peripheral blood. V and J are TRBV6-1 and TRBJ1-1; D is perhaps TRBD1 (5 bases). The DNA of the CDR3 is TGTGCCAGCAGTGAGGTCCGCCGGGGGATAGGTGTGAACACTGAAGCTTTCTTT. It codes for CASSEVRRGIGVNTEAFF.